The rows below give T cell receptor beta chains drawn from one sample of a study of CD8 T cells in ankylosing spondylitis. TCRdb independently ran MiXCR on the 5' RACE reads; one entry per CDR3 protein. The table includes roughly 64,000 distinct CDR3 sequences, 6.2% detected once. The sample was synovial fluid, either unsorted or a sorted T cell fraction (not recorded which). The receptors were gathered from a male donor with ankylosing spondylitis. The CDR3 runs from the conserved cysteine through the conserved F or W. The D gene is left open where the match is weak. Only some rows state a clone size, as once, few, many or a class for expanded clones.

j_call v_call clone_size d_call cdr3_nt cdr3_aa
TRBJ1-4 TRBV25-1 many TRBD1 TGTGCCAGCAGTGCCAGGGGGCTTGAAAAACTGTTTTTT CASSARGLEKLFF
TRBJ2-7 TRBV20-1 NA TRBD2 TGCAGTGCTAGGACTAGCGGGAGGGTTTACGAGCAGTACTTC CSARTSGRVYEQYF
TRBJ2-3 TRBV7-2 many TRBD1 TGTGCCAGCAGCTCCTACAGGGGGGCAGATACGCAGTATTTT CASSSYRGADTQYF
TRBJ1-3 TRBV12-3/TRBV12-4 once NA TGTGCCAGCGGACCCGGGGGGGGCTCTGGAAACACCATATATTTT CASGPGGGSGNTIYF
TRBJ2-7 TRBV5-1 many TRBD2 TGCGCCAGCAGCTCCCCCGAACTAGCGGGTTACGAGCAGTACTTC CASSSPELAGYEQYF
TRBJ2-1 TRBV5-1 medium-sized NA TGCGCCAGCAGCTTGTTGGTCGATGGGGGGTTCGGCAATGAGCAGTTCTTC CASSLLVDGGFGNEQFF
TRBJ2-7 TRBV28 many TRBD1 TGTGCCAGCAGTAAAGACAGGGGTTTTGGCTACGAGCAGTACTTC CASSKDRGFGYEQYF
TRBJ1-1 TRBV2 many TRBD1 TGTGCCAGCAGCCGCGCTTCGACAGGGGGCAGGAACACTGAAGCTTTCTTT CASSRASTGGRNTEAFF
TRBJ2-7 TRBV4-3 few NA TGCGCCAGCAGCCAGGGCAGCCAGGTATTC CASSQGSQVF
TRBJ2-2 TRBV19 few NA TGTGCCAGTAGTATTGGACAGAACACCGGGGAGCTGTTTTTT CASSIGQNTGELFF
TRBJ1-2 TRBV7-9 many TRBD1 TGTGCCAGCAGCCTGGACAGGCCGAACTATGGCTACACCTTC CASSLDRPNYGYTF
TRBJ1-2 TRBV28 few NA TGTGCCAGCAGTCGGCAGGGGAACTACGGCTACACCTTC CASSRQGNYGYTF
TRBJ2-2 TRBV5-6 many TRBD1 TGTGCCAGCAGCTTGGGAGGACAGGGTGGGAGCACCGGGGAGCTGTTTTTT CASSLGGQGGSTGELFF
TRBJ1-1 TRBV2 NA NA TGTGCCAGCAAGGGGGGATCCGGAGCTTTCTTT CASKGGSGAFF
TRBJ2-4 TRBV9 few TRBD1 TGTGCCAGCAGCCTGCGGACAGGATGGGCCAAAAACATTCAGTACTTC CASSLRTGWAKNIQYF
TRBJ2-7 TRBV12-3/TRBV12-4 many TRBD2 TGTGCCAGCAGTCAGGTGGGAGCGGGAGGTCGCTACGAGCAGTACTTC CASSQVGAGGRYEQYF
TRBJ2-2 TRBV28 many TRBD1 TGTGCCAGCCGGAAAAGGACAGGGCAAATAACCGGGGAGCTGTTTTTT CASRKRTGQITGELFF
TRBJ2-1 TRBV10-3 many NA TGTGCCATCAGTGAGTCCTCGACAGGATACAATGAGCAGTTCTTC CAISESSTGYNEQFF
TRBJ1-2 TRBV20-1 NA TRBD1 TGCAGTGCTAGGCGCGGACAGGGCGTTACGTCTAACTATGTCTACACCTTC CSARRGQGVTSNYVYTF
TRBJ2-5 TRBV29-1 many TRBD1 TGCAGCGGGCGGGACAGGGTACGAGAGACCCAGTACTTC CSGRDRVRETQYF
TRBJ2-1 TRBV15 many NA TGTGCCACCAGCAGAGAGTCGGGAGCCTACAATGAGCAGTTCTTC CATSRESGAYNEQFF
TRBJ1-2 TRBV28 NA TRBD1 TGTGCCAGCAGTCGCGATCATACAGGGGTGGTCTATGGCTACACCTTC CASSRDHTGVVYGYTF
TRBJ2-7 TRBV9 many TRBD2 TGTGCCAGCAGCTTGCTAGCGGGAGGCGAGCAGTACTTC CASSLLAGGEQYF
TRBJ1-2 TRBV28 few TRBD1 TGTGCCAGCAGTCCTACAGGGGGACACTATGGCTACACCTTC CASSPTGGHYGYTF
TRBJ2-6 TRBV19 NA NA NA CASSTSAGPRGANVLTF
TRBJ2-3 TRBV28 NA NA TGTGCCAGCAGTACCCGTTTAGGGGCGCAGTATTTT CASSTRLGAQYF
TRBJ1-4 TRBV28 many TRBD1 TGTGCCAGCAGTTTGGGGGACAGGGCTAATGAAAAACTGTTTTTT CASSLGDRANEKLFF
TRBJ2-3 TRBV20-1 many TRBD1 TGCAGTGCATACGACAGGGGGCGGCGGACAGATACGCAGTATTTT CSAYDRGRRTDTQYF
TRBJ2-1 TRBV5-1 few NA TGCGCCAGCAGTCTACAGGGCGATGAGCAGTTCTTC CASSLQGDEQFF
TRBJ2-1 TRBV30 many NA TGTGCCTGGAGTGTGGGACCAGGGGTATACAATGAGCAGTTCTTC CAWSVGPGVYNEQFF
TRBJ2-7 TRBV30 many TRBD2 TGTGCCTGGCACTCCGGGACTAGTCCCTACGAGCAGTACTTC CAWHSGTSPYEQYF
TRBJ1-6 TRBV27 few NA TGTGCCAGCAGAGTCCGGGGCGATCATTCACCCCTCCACTTT CASRVRGDHSPLHF
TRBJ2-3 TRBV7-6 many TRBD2 TGTGCCAGCAGCTTAGTTGCTAGCGGCTACACAGATACGCAGTATTTT CASSLVASGYTDTQYF
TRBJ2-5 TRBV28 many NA TGTGCCAGCAGTTTATCGCGGGGCCAAGAGACCCAGTACTTC CASSLSRGQETQYF
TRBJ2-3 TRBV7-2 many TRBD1 TGTGCCAGCAGCTTGAACAGGGGGACAGATACGCAGTATTTT CASSLNRGTDTQYF
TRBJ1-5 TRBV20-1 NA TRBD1 TGCAGTGCTAGCGTTCAGGGGGTATTATATAGCAATCAGCCCCAGCATTTT CSASVQGVLYSNQPQHF
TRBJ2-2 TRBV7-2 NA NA TGTGCCAGCAGCGCCGTCAGTAACACCGGGGAGCTGTTTTTT CASSAVSNTGELFF
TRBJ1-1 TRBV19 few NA TGTGCCAGTATGTATAGGGGCTACACTGAAGCTTTCTTT CASMYRGYTEAFF
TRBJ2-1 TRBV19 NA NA TGTGCCAGTCGGTATGCAGGGGATAATGAGCAGTTCTTC CASRYAGDNEQFF
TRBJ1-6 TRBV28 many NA TGTGCCACCTCAGTAACTCGGGTTCGGTCACCCCTCCACTTT CATSVTRVRSPLHF
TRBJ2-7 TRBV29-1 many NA TGCAGCGCCTTGCGGCAGAGCTCCTACGAGCAGTACTTC CSALRQSSYEQYF
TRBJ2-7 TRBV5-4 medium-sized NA TGTGCCAGCAGCCAAAACAGGGTCACCTACGAGCAGTACTTC CASSQNRVTYEQYF